This T cell receptor beta chain was captured by sequencing in a study of regulatory T cells in long-lasting Graves disease. Turning to this clonotype: Its cognate antigen is unknown.

V lost 3 bases to trimming and J lost 7 bases; unmatched junction nucleotides: 5. Germline V gene sequence: CDR1 GTSNPN, CDR2 SVGIG (reference sequence). The CDR3 covers 14 residues. General study points: Persistent Graves' disease cases displayed lower TCR diversity than newly diagnosed ones. Limited sample numbers may have lowered accuracy.

Described time point: newly diagnosed GD, antithyroid drugs for less than 3 months. RNA isolated from PBMCs was used to make the TCR library. Diagnoses of Graves' disease were made by American Thyroid Association guidelines. In building TCR beta libraries, iRepertoire HTBI primers were used together with Arm-PCR of CDR3 regions. From the multiplex PCR reads, TCRdb called clonotypes with MiXCR, one entry per CDR3 protein. The sample lists 240,000 or so distinct CDR3 sequences, 20% to 25% occurring once. Sequencing was performed on peripheral blood mononuclear cells (PBMCs), taken at new diagnosis, from a patient treated with antithyroid drugs. The V and J genes are TRBV30 and TRBJ1-6; 8 positions agree with TRBD1. This sequence was found in a female donor with Graves disease. The CDR3 DNA reads TGTGCCTGGAGATTGACAGGGGTAAATTCACCCCTCCACTTT. It specifies CAWRLTGVNSPLHF.